This TCR beta chain was retrieved from a study of CD8 T cells in ankylosing spondylitis. Regarding the study as a whole: Reports of some motif variants in reactive arthritis synovial fluid and blood predate this one. Apparently characteristic of ankylosing spondylitis blood was a TCR beta motif (roughly eight highly homologous variants).

Notes on this clonotype: The antigen is unknown.

In making TCR beta libraries, quantitative 5'-RACE with molecular barcodes was used. TCRdb re-derived calls from the 5' RACE reads in MiXCR, one entry per CDR3 protein. The sample records about 500,000 distinct CDR3 sequences, over 9.5% being singletons. The CDR3 spans 16 residues. The V segment lost 5 bases and the J segment 3 bases; nucleotides outside the gene matches: 8. CDR1 is KGHDR and CDR2 is SFDVKD in the germline V gene. The sequence came from a male donor with ankylosing spondylitis. The gene calls are TRBV24-1 and TRBJ2-5, with 10 positions matching TRBD2. Input material: blood, either unsorted or a sorted T cell fraction (not recorded which). Here the CDR3 reads CATSAPGLAREETQYF. The CDR3 coding sequence is TGTGCCACCAGTGCCCCGGGACTAGCGAGAGAAGAGACCCAGTACTTC.